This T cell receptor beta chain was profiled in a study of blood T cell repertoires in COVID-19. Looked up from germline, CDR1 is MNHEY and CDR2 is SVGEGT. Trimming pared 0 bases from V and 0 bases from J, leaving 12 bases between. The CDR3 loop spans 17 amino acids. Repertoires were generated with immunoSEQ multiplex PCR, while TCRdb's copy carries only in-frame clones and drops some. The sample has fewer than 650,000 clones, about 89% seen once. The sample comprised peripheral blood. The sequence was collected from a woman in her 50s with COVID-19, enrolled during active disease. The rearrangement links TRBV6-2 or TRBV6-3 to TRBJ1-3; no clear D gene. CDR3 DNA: TGTGCCAGCAGTTACTCTTACGGGTATCGCTCTGGAAACACCATATATTTT. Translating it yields CASSYSYGYRSGNTIYF.